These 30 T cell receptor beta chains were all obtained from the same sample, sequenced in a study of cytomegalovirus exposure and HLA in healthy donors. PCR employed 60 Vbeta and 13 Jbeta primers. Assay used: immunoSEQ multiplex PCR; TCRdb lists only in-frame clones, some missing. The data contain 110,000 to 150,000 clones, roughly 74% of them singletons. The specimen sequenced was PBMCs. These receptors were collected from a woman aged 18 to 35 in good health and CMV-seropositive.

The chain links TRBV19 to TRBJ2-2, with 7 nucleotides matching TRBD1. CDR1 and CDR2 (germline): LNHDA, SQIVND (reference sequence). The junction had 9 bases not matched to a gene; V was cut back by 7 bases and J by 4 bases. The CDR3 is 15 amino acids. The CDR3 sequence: CASTRLTGPTGELFF. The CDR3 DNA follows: TGTGCCAGTACTCGTTTGACAGGGCCCACCGGGGAGCTGTTTTTT.

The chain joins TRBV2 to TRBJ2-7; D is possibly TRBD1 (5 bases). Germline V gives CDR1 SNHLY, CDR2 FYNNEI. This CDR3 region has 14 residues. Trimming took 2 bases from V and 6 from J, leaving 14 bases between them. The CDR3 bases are TGTGCCAGCAGTGAAACCAGGGCAATTGCCGAGCAGTACTTC. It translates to CASSETRAIAEQYF.

CDR3 protein: CASSRTSGGLGQFF. CDR3 DNA: TGCGCCAGCAGCCGGACTAGCGGGGGCTTGGGGCAGTTCTTC. V gene TRBV5-1 combines with J gene TRBJ2-1; 13 positions match TRBD2. The length of the CDR3 is 14 residues. J lost 12 bases, V lost 4 bases, and 7 bases had no gene match. The germline gives CDR1 SGHRS, CDR2 YFSETQ.

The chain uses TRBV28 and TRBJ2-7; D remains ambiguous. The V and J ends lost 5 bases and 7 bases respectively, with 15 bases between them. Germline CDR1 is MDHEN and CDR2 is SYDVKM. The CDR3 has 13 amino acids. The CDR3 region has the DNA TGTGCCAGCAGTGCAGGTCCCCACCGGGAGCAGTACTTC. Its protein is CASSAGPHREQYF.

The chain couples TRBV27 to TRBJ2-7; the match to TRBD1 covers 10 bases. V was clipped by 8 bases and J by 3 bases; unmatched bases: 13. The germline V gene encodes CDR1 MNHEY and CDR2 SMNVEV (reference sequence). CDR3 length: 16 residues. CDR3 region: CASALRDRGGGYEQYF. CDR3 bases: TGTGCCAGCGCTCTAAGGGACAGGGGAGGCGGCTACGAGCAGTACTTC.

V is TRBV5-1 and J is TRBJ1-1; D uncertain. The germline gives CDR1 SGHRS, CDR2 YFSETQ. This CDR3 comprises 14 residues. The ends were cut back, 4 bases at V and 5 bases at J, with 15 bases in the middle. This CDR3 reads CASSPDGVGTEAFF. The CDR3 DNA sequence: TGCGCCAGCAGCCCCGACGGGGTGGGAACTGAAGCTTTCTTT.

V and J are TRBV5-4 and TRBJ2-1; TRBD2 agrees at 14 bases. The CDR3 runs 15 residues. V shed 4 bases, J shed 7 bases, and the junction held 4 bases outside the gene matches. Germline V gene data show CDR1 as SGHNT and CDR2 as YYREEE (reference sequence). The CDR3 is CASSQTSGGGNEQFF. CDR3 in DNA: TGTGCCAGCAGCCAGACTAGCGGGGGGGGGAATGAGCAGTTCTTC.

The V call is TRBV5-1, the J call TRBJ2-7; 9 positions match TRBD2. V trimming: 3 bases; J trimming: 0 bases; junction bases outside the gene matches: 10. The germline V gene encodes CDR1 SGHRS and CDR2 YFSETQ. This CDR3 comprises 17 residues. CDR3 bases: TGCGCCAGCAGCTCGACTATTCTAGCGGGGAGCTCCTACGAGCAGTACTTC. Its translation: CASSSTILAGSSYEQYF. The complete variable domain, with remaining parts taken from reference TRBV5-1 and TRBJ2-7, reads KAGVTQTPRYLIKTRGQQVTLSCSPISGHRSVSWYQQTPGQGLQFLFEYFSETQRNKGNFPGRFSGRQFSNSRSEMNVSTLELGDSALYLCASSSTILAGSSYEQYFGPGTRLTVT.

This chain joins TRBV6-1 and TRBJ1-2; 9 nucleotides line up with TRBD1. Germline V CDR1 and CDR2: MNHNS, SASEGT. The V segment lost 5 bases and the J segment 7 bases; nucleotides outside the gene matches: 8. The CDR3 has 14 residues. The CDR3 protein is CASSRDRAKGGYTF. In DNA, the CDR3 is TGTGCCAGCAGTAGGGACAGGGCCAAGGGTGGCTACACCTTC.

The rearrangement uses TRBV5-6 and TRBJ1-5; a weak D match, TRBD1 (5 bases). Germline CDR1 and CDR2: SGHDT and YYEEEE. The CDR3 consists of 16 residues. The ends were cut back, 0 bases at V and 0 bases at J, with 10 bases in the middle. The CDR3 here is CASSLAPGGSNQPQHF. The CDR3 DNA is TGTGCCAGCAGCTTGGCCCCCGGGGGTAGCAATCAGCCCCAGCATTTT.

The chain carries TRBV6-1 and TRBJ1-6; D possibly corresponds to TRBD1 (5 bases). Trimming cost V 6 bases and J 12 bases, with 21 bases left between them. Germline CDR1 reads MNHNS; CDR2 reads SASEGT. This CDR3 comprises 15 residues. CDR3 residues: CASSLTGTSGGPLHF. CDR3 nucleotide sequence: TGTGCCAGCAGCCTTACCGGGACCAGCGGGGGACCCCTCCACTTT.

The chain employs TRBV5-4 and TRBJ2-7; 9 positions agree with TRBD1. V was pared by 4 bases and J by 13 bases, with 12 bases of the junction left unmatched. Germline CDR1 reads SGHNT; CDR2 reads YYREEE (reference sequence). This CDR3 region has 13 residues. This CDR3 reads CASSVKTGTGIYF. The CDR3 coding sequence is TGTGCCAGCAGCGTAAAAACCGGGACAGGGATCTACTTC.

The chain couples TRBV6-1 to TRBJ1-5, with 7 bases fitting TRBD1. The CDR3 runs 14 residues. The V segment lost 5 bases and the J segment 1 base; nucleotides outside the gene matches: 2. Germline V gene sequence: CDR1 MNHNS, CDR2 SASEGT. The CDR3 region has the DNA TGTGCCAGCAGTCGGGACAGCAGCAATCAGCCCCAGCATTTT. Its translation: CASSRDSSNQPQHF.

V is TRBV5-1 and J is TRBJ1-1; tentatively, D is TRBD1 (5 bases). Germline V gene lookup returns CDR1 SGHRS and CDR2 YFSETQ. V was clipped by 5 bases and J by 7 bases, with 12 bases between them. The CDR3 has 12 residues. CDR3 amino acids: CASSIQGYEAFF. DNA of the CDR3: TGCGCCAGCAGTATTCAGGGATATGAAGCTTTCTTT. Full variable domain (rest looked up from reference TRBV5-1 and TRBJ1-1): KAGVTQTPRYLIKTRGQQVTLSCSPISGHRSVSWYQQTPGQGLQFLFEYFSETQRNKGNFPGRFSGRQFSNSRSEMNVSTLELGDSALYLCASSIQGYEAFFGQGTRLTVV.

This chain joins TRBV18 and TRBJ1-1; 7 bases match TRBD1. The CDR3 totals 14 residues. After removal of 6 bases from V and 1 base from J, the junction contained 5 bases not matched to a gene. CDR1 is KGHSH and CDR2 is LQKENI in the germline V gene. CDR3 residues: CASSGGDRNTEAFF. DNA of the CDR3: TGTGCCAGCTCCGGGGGGGACAGGAACACTGAAGCTTTCTTT.

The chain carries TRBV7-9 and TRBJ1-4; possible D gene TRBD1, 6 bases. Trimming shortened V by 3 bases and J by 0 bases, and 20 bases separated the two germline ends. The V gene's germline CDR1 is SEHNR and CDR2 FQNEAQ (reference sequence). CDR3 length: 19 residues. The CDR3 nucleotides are TGTGCCAGCAGCTTTGTTGGAATTGGGGGCTTAGCAACTAATGAAAAACTGTTTTTT. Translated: CASSFVGIGGLATNEKLFF.

The CDR3 DNA sequence: TGTGCCAGCAGCGTCAGCGGTTTTGCCACCGGGGAGCTGTTTTTT. It is translated as CASSVSGFATGELFF. The rearrangement uses TRBV9 and TRBJ2-2; TRBD2 is a possible D gene (5 bases). Trimming left V 2 bases short and J 4 bases short, with 12 bases between. The CDR3 sequence is 15 residues long. Germline V gene sequence: CDR1 SGDLS, CDR2 YYNGEE.

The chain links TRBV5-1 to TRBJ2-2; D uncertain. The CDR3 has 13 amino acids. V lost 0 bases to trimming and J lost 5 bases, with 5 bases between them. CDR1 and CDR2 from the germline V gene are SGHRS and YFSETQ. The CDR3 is CASSLELTGELFF. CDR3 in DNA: TGCGCCAGCAGCTTGGAATTAACCGGGGAGCTGTTTTTT.

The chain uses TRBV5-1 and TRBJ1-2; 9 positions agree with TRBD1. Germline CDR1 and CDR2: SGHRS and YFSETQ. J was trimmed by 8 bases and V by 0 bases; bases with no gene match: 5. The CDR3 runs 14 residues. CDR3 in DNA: TGCGCCAGCAGCTTGGCCGGGACAGGGATGGGCTACACCTTC. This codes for CASSLAGTGMGYTF.

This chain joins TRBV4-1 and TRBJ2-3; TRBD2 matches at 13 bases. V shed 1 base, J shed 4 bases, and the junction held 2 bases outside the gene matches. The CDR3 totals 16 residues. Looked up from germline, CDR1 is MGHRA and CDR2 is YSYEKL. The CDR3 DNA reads TGCGCCAGCAGCCAAGCGACTAGCGGGGGGCCAGATACGCAGTATTTT. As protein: CASSQATSGGPDTQYF.

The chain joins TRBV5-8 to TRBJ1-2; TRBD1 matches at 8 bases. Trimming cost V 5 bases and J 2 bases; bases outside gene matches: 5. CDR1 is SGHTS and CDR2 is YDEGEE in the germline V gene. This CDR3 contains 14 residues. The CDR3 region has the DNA TGTGCCAGCAGAGGACAGGGCTCAAACTATGGCTACACCTTC. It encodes CASRGQGSNYGYTF.

CDR3 nucleotides: TGCGCCAGCAGCCAAGTATTTGGACAGCACTATGGCTACACCTTC. This sequence encodes CASSQVFGQHYGYTF. V usage is TRBV4-3 and J usage is TRBJ1-2, with D perhaps TRBD1 (6 bases). Deletions cut 1 base from V and 3 bases from J, with 12 bases between. CDR1 and CDR2 (germline): LGHNA, YSLEER. The CDR3 spans 15 residues.

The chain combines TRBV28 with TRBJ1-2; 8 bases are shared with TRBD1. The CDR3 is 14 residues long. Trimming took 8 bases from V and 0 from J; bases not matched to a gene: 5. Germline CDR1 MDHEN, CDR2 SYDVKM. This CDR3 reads CASGTGTANYGYTF. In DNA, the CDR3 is TGTGCCAGCGGGACAGGCACAGCTAACTATGGCTACACCTTC.

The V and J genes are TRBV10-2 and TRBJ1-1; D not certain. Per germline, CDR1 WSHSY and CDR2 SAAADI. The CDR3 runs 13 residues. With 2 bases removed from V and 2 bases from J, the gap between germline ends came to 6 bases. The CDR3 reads CASSEEGNTEAFF. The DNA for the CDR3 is TGCGCCAGCAGTGAGGAGGGTAACACTGAAGCTTTCTTT.

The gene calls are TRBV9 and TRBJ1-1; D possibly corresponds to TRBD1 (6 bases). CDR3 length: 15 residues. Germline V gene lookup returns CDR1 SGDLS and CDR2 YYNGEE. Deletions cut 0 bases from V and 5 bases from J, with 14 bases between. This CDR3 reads CASSVVGGGGTEAFF. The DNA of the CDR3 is TGTGCCAGCAGCGTAGTAGGGGGGGGAGGGACTGAAGCTTTCTTT. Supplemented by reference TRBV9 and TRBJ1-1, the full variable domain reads DSGVTQTPKHLITATGQRVTLRCSPRSGDLSVYWYQQSLDQGLQFLIQYYNGEERAKGNILERFSAQQFPDLHSELNLSSLELGDSALYFCASSVVGGGGTEAFFGQGTRLTVV.

The CDR3 nucleotides read TGTGCCAGCAGTTACAACAGGGGCGATGGCTACACCTTC. Residues: CASSYNRGDGYTF. This chain uses TRBV6-5 with TRBJ1-2, with 7 bases matching TRBD1. J was trimmed by 6 bases and V by 2 bases; bases with no gene match: 3. The CDR3 runs 13 residues. Germline V gene data show CDR1 as MNHEY and CDR2 as SVGAGI.

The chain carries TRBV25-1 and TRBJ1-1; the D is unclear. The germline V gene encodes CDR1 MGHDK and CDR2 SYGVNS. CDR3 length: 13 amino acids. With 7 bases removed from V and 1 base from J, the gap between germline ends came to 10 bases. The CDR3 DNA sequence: TGTGCCAGCACCCCCGCAGGGAACACTGAAGCTTTCTTT. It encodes CASTPAGNTEAFF.

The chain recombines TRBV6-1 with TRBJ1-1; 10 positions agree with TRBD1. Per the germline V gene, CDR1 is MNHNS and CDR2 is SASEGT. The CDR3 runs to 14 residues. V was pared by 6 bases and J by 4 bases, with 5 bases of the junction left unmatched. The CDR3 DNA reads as TGTGCCAGCAGAGGGACAGGGGAAAGCACTGAAGCTTTCTTT. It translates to CASRGTGESTEAFF.

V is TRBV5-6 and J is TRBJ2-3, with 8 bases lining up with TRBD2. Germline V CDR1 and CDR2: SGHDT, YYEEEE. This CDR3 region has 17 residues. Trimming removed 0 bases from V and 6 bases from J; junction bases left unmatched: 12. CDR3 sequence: CASSLGSGGAMRDTQYF. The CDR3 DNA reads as TGTGCCAGCAGCTTGGGCTCCGGGGGGGCGATGAGGGATACGCAGTATTTT.

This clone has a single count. The CDR3, as DNA: TGTGCCAGCCTCTTTTCAGGGGGCCGCAATCAGCCCCAGCATTTT. It yields the protein CASLFSGGRNQPQHF. This rearrangement joins TRBV28 to TRBJ1-5; 8 nucleotides align to TRBD1. This CDR3 contains 15 residues. Losses at the gene ends were 8 bases for V and 2 bases for J; bases not matched to a gene: 8. Looked up from germline, CDR1 is MDHEN and CDR2 is SYDVKM. Supplemented by reference TRBV28 and TRBJ1-5, the full variable domain reads DVKVTQSSRYLVKRTGEKVFLECVQDMDHENMFWYRQDPGLGLRLIYFSYDVKMKEKGDIPEGYSVSREKKERFSLILESASTNQTSMYLCASLFSGGRNQPQHFGDGTRLSIL.